A selection of T cell receptor beta chains follows, all from one sample in a study of beta chain features in type 1 diabetes. Sequencing was performed with immunoSEQ multiplex PCR; in TCRdb, only in-frame clones are kept and a portion is missing. The data hold 810,000 or so clones, with roughly a sixth observed a single time. Input material: naive CD4+ T cells from blood. The origin of the receptors is a woman younger than 35 in good health. CDR3s leave out the opening cysteine and the closing phenylalanine or tryptophan. The order of the fields is V gene, clone size, J gene, CDR3 protein. Clone size is shown for a subset of rows, as once, few, many or a class of expanded clone.

TRBV11-2	-	-	ASSPRPGGSYEQY
TRBV4-2	few	TRBJ2-1	ASSTTELLLSTEQF
TRBV28	few	TRBJ1-5	ASSFPPGGHSNQPQH
TRBV9	few	TRBJ2-1	ASSATISSGNNEQF
TRBV7-9	few	TRBJ2-1	ASSLVAQGNEQF
TRBV10-3	few	TRBJ2-1	AISAISSSYNEQF
TRBV5-5	few	TRBJ2-1	ASSLVRYNEQF
TRBV14	few	TRBJ1-2	ASSQRTAGSGYT
TRBV29-1	few	TRBJ2-5	SVVPETQY
TRBV10-3	few	TRBJ2-1	AIMGGERSTRVYNEQF
TRBV4-3	-	TRBJ2-7	ASSQDSRERWGEQY
TRBV27	-	TRBJ2-7	ASRANGGYEQY
TRBV19	-	TRBJ2-5	ARRQGSQETQY
TRBV29-1	few	TRBJ2-3	SVDVYTQY
TRBV2	-	TRBJ2-7	ASSGNYEQY
TRBV25-1	-	TRBJ1-1	ASSHRGLNTEAF
TRBV5-1	-	TRBJ1-2	ASSGGTAKGGYT
TRBV7-9	few	TRBJ2-5	ASSLAATQETQY
TRBV28	few	TRBJ2-3	ASSSLTGTGGGDTQY
TRBV28	-	TRBJ1-5	ASSLPRGQGADQPQH
TRBV7-3	-	TRBJ2-1	ASSRTTGSYNEQF
TRBV9	-	TRBJ1-1	ASSVGDRGTEAF
TRBV15	-	TRBJ2-3	ATSRGTESQY
TRBV5-4	-	TRBJ1-5	ASSQTGDQPQH
TRBV5-1	few	TRBJ2-7	ASSLSQQLGEQY
TRBV14	many	TRBJ2-6	ASSQVGANVLT
TRBV2	few	TRBJ2-3	ASSRVTTYDTQY
TRBV6-1	-	TRBJ2-5	ASLTSGQETQY
TRBV15	-	TRBJ1-1	ATSRGIAFGTEAF
TRBV7-9	-	TRBJ2-7	ASSFRPGGSPPGEQY
TRBV6-5	-	TRBJ2-2	ASSYSLARNTGELF
TRBV5-6	-	TRBJ2-7	ASSLEGELNYEQY
TRBV27	-	TRBJ1-4	ASSLIGGAPPFNEKLF
TRBV5-1	-	-	ASSSAQGTYEQY
TRBV11-2	-	TRBJ2-5	ASSFGGASGRQETQY
TRBV28	-	TRBJ1-2	ASSPSGTGNYGYT
TRBV1	once	TRBJ2-1	TSSHPGLAGPSYNEQF
TRBV6-6	-	TRBJ2-1	ASSWTDEQF
TRBV5-4	-	TRBJ2-7	ASSLAGSGREQY
TRBV16	few	TRBJ2-7	ASSQLEGSEQY
TRBV28	few	TRBJ2-5	ATLGQKETQY
TRBV4-3	few	TRBJ1-1	ASSQDDTEAF
TRBV27	few	TRBJ1-1	AKQGKGTGTEAF
TRBV4-3	-	TRBJ2-7	ASSQEGTSGSYEQY
TRBV13	-	TRBJ2-3	ASSLPTSGTDTQY